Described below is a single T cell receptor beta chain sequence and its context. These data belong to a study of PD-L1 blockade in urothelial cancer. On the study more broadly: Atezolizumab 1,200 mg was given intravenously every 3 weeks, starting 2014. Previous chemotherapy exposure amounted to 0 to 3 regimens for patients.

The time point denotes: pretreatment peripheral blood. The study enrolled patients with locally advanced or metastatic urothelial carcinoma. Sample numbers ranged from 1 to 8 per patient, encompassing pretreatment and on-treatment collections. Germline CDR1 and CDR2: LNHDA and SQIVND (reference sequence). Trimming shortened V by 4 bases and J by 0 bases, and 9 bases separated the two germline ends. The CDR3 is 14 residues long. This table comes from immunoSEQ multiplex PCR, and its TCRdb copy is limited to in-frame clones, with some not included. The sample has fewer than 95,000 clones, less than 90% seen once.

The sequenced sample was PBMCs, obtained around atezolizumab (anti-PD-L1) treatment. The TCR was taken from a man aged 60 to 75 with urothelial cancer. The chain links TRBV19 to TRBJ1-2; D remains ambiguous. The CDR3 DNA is TGTGCCAGTAGTACGCGTGCGACTAACTATGGCTACACCTTC. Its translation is CASSTRATNYGYTF.